This T cell receptor beta chain is from a study of T cells after yellow fever vaccination. Overall study results and limits: It was a small share of clonotypes that appeared in both CD4 and CD8 compartments.

MiXCR, applied by TCRdb to the 5' RACE reads, yields one record per CDR3 protein. The sample includes approximately 70,000 distinct CDR3 sequences, around 7.9% of them seen just once. Regarding this clonotype: The antigen remains unidentified.

The CDR3 totals 17 residues. The V gene end was trimmed by 3 bases and the J gene end by 10 bases; junction bases not matched to a gene: 14. Germline CDR1 and CDR2: SGHTA and FQGNSA. The TCR comes from a man younger than 35 who received the YFV17D yellow fever vaccine. The chain has TRBV7-2 and TRBJ2-1; 11 bases line up with TRBD2. The starting material was CD8+ T cells sorted from PBMCs, obtained about 10 days after the first yellow fever vaccination. The CDR3 bases are TGTGCCAGCAGCTTCGGGCTAGCGGGGGGCTACGGGGGCGAGCAGTTCTTC. This encodes CASSFGLAGGYGGEQFF.